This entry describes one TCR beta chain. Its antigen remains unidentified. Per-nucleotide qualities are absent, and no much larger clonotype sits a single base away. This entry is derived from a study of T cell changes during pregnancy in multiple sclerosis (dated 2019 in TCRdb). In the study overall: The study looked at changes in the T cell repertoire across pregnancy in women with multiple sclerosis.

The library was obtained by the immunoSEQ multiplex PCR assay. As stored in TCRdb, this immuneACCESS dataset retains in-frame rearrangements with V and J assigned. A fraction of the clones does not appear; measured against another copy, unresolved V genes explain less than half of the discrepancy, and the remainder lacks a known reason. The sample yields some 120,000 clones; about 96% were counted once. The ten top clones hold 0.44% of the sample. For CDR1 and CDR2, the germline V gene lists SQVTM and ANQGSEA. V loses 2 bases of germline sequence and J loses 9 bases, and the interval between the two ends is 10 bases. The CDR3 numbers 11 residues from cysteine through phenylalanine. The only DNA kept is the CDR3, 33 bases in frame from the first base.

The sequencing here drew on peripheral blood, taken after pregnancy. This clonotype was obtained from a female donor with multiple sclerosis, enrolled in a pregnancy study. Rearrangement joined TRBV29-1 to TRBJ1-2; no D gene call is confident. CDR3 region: CSVERGKSYTF. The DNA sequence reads TGCAGCGTTGAACGAGGGAAAAGCTACACCTTC.